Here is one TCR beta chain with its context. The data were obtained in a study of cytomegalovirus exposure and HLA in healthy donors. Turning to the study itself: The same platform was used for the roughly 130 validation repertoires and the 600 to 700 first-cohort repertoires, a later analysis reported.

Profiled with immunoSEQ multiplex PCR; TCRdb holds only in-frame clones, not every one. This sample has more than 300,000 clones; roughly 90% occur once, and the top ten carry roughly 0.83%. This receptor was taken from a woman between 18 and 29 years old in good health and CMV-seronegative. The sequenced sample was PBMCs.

Written as DNA, the CDR3 is TGTGCCAGCAAAGTTGACAGGGCGGGACAGCCCCAGCATTTT. It translates to CASKVDRAGQPQHF. The J gene is TRBJ1-5, the V gene TRBV6-5; 7 nucleotides match TRBD1. Germline CDR1 and CDR2: MNHEY and SVGAGI. This CDR3 contains 14 residues. The V gene end was trimmed by 7 bases and the J gene end by 7 bases; junction bases not matched to a gene: 10.